Here is one TCR beta chain with its context. One junction end does not reproduce the germline sequence, and a read error may be involved. This record comes from a study of blood T cell repertoires in COVID-19. Study as a whole: COVID-19 samples from acute and convalescent phases originated in the United States, Italy and Spain.

Seattle's enrolled individuals joined amid active infection and were then monitored longitudinally. Germline lookup yields CDR1 SEHNR and CDR2 FQNEAQ (reference sequence). The CDR3 has 13 amino acids. Original processing notes: Amplification from reference gene primers served as the basis for estimated nucleated cell counts. Clones were read by immunoSEQ multiplex PCR, and TCRdb kept only the in-frame ones, dropping some. D and trimming were read from the DNA, whereas the V and J calls and clone size are those reported in that table. The repertoire has about 200,000 clones, around four fifths of them found once; the top ten carry about 0.91%.

This clonotype originated in a man between 60 and 70 years old with COVID-19, enrolled during active disease. Specimen: peripheral blood. This rearrangement joins TRBV7-9 to TRBJ1-2; 7 nucleotides match TRBD1. Here the CDR3 reads CASTPGTGVRAIF. The CDR3 DNA follows: TGTGCCAGCACCCCCGGCACAGGGGTGAGGGCCATCTTC.